Included here is one TCR beta chain sequence, with context. Its matching antigen is unknown. iRepertoire HTBI primers and Arm-PCR of CDR3 regions built TCR beta libraries. TCRdb reprocessed the multiplex PCR reads with MiXCR, giving one entry per CDR3 protein. Counted here are 400,000 to 500,000 distinct CDR3 sequences, under 25% occurring once; the ten biggest clones make up about 6.6%. This specimen comes from a study of regulatory T cells in long-lasting Graves disease. Overall study findings and caveats: Few sampled subjects may have lowered accuracy.

Germline V gene lookup returns CDR1 SQVTM and CDR2 ANQGSEA. V gave up 6 bases and J gave up 1 base, with 4 bases separating them. The CDR3 length is 11 residues. Regarding time point: persistent/refractory GD, antithyroid drugs over 5 years with positive TRAb. PBMC RNA served as the TCR library source. In each case, Graves' disease was diagnosed per American Thyroid Association guidelines. The receptor was isolated from a female donor with Graves disease. This specimen consisted of peripheral blood mononuclear cells (PBMCs), obtained when the disease was refractory, from a patient treated with antithyroid drugs. The V and J genes are TRBV29-1 and TRBJ1-3; D is unresolved. The CDR3 DNA is TGCAGCGTCGGATCTGGAAACACCATATATTTT. Its protein is CSVGSGNTIYF. The whole variable domain, remainder taken from reference TRBV29-1 and TRBJ1-3, is SAVISQKPSRDICQRGTSLTIQCQVDSQVTMMFWYRQQPGQSLTLIATANQGSEATYESGFVIDKFPISRPNLTFSTLTVSNMSPEDSSIYLCSVGSGNTIYFGEGSWLTVV.